This passage covers 27 T cell receptor beta chains from one sample sequenced in a study of T-cell reconstitution after alpha-beta-depleted transplantation in children. Unique molecular identifiers were incorporated when the TCRbeta library was constructed. MiXCR was run by TCRdb on the PCR reads, yielding one entry per CDR3 protein. The sample yields just under 550,000 distinct CDR3 sequences, around 17% seen once. Sequencing used PBMCs from the stem cell graft donor, obtained from the stem cell graft. Source of these receptors: a human donor who donated a stem cell graft to a child with acute lymphoblastic leukemia.

This clonotype was observed a handful of times. The chain has TRBV10-1 and TRBJ2-5; no clear D. The CDR3 has 14 amino acids. Germline values: CDR1 WNHNN, CDR2 SYGVQD (reference sequence). Deletions cut 5 bases from V and 7 bases from J, with 17 bases between. The CDR3 protein is CASSPDDTSSTQYF. CDR3 DNA: TGCGCCAGCAGTCCCGATGACACCTCGTCGACCCAGTACTTC.

This clonotype has ten or more counts. The rearrangement links TRBV12-3 or TRBV12-4 to TRBJ2-3; 10 bases line up with TRBD2. The CDR3 has 14 amino acids. J lost 6 bases, V lost 3 bases, and 3 bases had no gene match. This CDR3 reads CASSFTSGTDTQYF. DNA of the CDR3: TGTGCCAGCAGTTTTACTAGCGGGACCGATACGCAGTATTTT.

DNA for the CDR3: TGCGCCAGCAGCTTGGCGGACGGCGCAGGGGGCTACACCTTC. Amino acid sequence: CASSLADGAGGYTF. This chain connects TRBV5-1 to TRBJ1-2; D may be TRBD1 (5 bases). Between the trimmed V and J ends, which lost 0 bases and 8 bases, there was a span of 14 bases. Germline CDR1 reads SGHRS; CDR2 reads YFSETQ. The CDR3 consists of 14 residues.

The rearrangement links TRBV9 to TRBJ2-1; 7 bases are shared with TRBD2. CDR3 size: 14 residues. Germline CDR1 reads SGDLS; CDR2 reads YYNGEE. V was clipped by 4 bases and J by 8 bases; unmatched bases: 9. CDR3 protein: CASSINAGVDEQFF. The CDR3 nucleotides are TGTGCCAGCAGCATTAACGCGGGAGTGGATGAGCAGTTCTTC.

A few counts support this clonotype. The genes are TRBV18 and TRBJ2-1, with TRBD2 matching over 9 bases. CDR1 and CDR2 (germline): KGHSH, LQKENI. The V gene end was trimmed by 0 bases and the J gene end by 9 bases; junction bases not matched to a gene: 9. The CDR3 has 16 residues. The CDR3 region is CASSPPGLAGHSEQFF. The CDR3 region has the DNA TGTGCCAGCTCACCACCGGGCCTAGCGGGGCACAGTGAGCAGTTCTTC.

This clonotype was counted only a few times. This chain joins TRBV7-9 and TRBJ1-2, with D tentatively TRBD1 (6 bases). Trimming pared 3 bases from V and 8 bases from J, leaving 13 bases between. There are 13 residues in the CDR3. Germline CDR1 reads SEHNR; CDR2 reads FQNEAQ (reference sequence). The CDR3 spells CASSFGGARGYTF. The CDR3 DNA sequence: TGTGCCAGCAGCTTCGGGGGCGCGAGGGGCTACACCTTC.

Notes on this clonotype: A clone one base away is much larger, so this may be a read error. The rearrangement links TRBV10-3 to TRBJ1-5; possibly TRBD1 for D (5 bases). The V gene's germline CDR1 is ENHRY and CDR2 SYGVKD. This CDR3 is built from 16 residues. Trimming stripped 6 bases from V and 0 bases from J, with 15 bases between. CDR3 sequence (DNA): TGTGCCATCAGCTTGTTGGAGGGGTATAGCAATCAGCCCCAGCATTTT. The encoded protein is CAISLLEGYSNQPQHF.

This clonotype showed up many times. The CDR3 sequence: CASSNGGLTQYF. In DNA, the CDR3 is TGTGCCAGCAGCAATGGGGGCTTGACGCAGTATTTT. The chain has TRBV21-1 and TRBJ2-3; TRBD1, the table's D call, was not compared with the DNA. TRBV21-1 is a listed pseudogene. The CDR3 length is 12 residues.

This chain joins TRBV7-9 and TRBJ1-1; 10 nucleotides line up with TRBD1. Germline lookup yields CDR1 SEHNR and CDR2 FQNEAQ (reference sequence). J lost 6 bases, V lost 5 bases, and 15 bases had no gene match. The CDR3 is 17 residues long. The CDR3 sequence: CASSRQSGDRGYSEAFF. CDR3 sequence (DNA): TGTGCCAGCAGCCGACAAAGTGGGGACAGGGGATACTCTGAAGCTTTCTTT.

This sequence joins TRBV9 and TRBJ1-6; maybe TRBD1 (5 bases). Trimming removed 3 bases from V and 6 bases from J, with 13 bases in between. Germline V lookup: CDR1 SGDLS, CDR2 YYNGEE. The CDR3 has 15 residues. The CDR3 sequence: CASSAEGALNSPLHF. CDR3 DNA: TGTGCCAGCAGCGCAGAAGGGGCACTTAATTCACCCCTCCACTTT.

V gene TRBV7-9 combines with J gene TRBJ2-3, with D unclear. The CDR3 runs 17 residues. V lost 3 bases to trimming and J lost 3 bases, with 19 bases between them. The germline V gene encodes CDR1 SEHNR and CDR2 FQNEAQ (reference sequence). This chain's CDR3 is CASSFKSSWSQTDTQYF. In DNA, the CDR3 is TGTGCCAGCAGCTTTAAGAGTAGCTGGAGCCAGACAGATACGCAGTATTTT.

J is TRBJ1-1 and V is TRBV9, with D perhaps matching TRBD1 (5 bases). Trimming pared 2 bases from V and 7 bases from J, leaving 18 bases between. The germline gives CDR1 SGDLS, CDR2 YYNGEE. The CDR3 is made up of 15 amino acids. The CDR3 DNA is TGTGCCAGCAGCGTCGAACCGGGACGTTCCATTGAAGCTTTCTTT. Translation gives CASSVEPGRSIEAFF. The variable domain in full, with the rest retrieved from reference TRBV9 and TRBJ1-1, is DSGVTQTPKHLITATGQRVTLRCSPRSGDLSVYWYQQSLDQGLQFLIQYYNGEERAKGNILERFSAQQFPDLHSELNLSSLELGDSALYFCASSVEPGRSIEAFFGQGTRLTVV.

The rearrangement links TRBV12-3 or TRBV12-4 to TRBJ2-1; perhaps TRBD2 as D (6 bases). The CDR3 contains 19 residues. V was pared by 2 bases and J by 7 bases, with 27 bases between. CDR3 in DNA: TGTGCCAGCAGTTTATGGGTCGGGCTTCAGCCGGGAGTCTGGAATGAGCAGTTCTTC. This translates into CASSLWVGLQPGVWNEQFF.

This sequence joins TRBV9 and TRBJ2-5; TRBD1 might be the D (6 bases). V lost 0 bases and J lost 3, with 15 bases in between. The CDR3 contains 16 residues. Germline-derived CDR1 and CDR2 are SGDLS and YYNGEE. CDR3 protein: CASSVGAGTPEETQYF. The DNA of the CDR3 is TGTGCCAGCAGCGTAGGGGCCGGGACACCTGAAGAGACCCAGTACTTC.

This clonotype occurred a few times. This sequence joins TRBV27 and TRBJ1-5, with D possibly matching TRBD1 (5 bases). Per the germline V gene, CDR1 is MNHEY and CDR2 is SMNVEV (reference sequence). This CDR3 spans 12 amino acids. The germline V and J ends were trimmed by 5 bases and 7 bases, with 9 bases remaining between them. In DNA, the CDR3 is TGTGCCAGCAGTAACCGGGACCAGCCCCAGCATTTT. Its translation is CASSNRDQPQHF.

The V call is TRBV5-1, the J call TRBJ2-5; D is perhaps TRBD1 or TRBD2 (5 bases each). The germline gives CDR1 SGHRS, CDR2 YFSETQ. The V and J ends lost 6 bases and 4 bases respectively, with 28 bases between them. The CDR3 totals 18 residues. CDR3 residues: CASTPQGPGLGSGETQYF. CDR3 coding DNA: TGCGCCAGCACGCCCCAGGGACCAGGATTGGGTTCGGGAGAGACCCAGTACTTC.

A few counts support this clonotype. The chain employs TRBV29-1 and TRBJ2-7; unclear D gene. Germline CDR1 SQVTM, CDR2 ANQGSEA. There are 11 residues in the CDR3. V lost 3 bases and J 4 bases, leaving 7 bases between the germline ends. CDR3 residues: CSVEKGYEQYF. DNA for the CDR3: TGCAGCGTTGAGAAAGGGTACGAGCAGTACTTC.

This clonotype was seen a handful of times. This rearrangement joins TRBV3-1 to TRBJ2-7; D remains unclear. Trimming stripped 1 base from V and 0 bases from J, with 10 bases between. Germline CDR1 and CDR2: LGHDT and YNNKEL (reference sequence). The CDR3 runs to 15 residues. The CDR3 DNA follows: TGTGCCAGCAGCCAAGCGTTCCAGAGCTCCTACGAGCAGTACTTC. This codes for CASSQAFQSSYEQYF.

The chain employs TRBV11-2 and TRBJ2-7; D may correspond to TRBD1 or TRBD2 (6 bases each). The CDR3 contains 15 residues. Germline lookup yields CDR1 SGHAT and CDR2 FQNNGV. V lost 4 bases and J 1 base, leaving 14 bases between the germline ends. The CDR3 sequence: CASSSRQGRSYEQYF. As DNA, the CDR3 is TGTGCCAGCAGCTCACGGCAGGGGAGGTCCTACGAGCAGTACTTC. Full variable domain (outside the CDR3, taken from reference TRBV11-2 and TRBJ2-7): EAGVAQSPRYKIIEKRQSVAFWCNPISGHATLYWYQQILGQGPKLLIQFQNNGVVDDSQLPKDRFSAERLKGVDSTLKIQPAKLEDSAVYLCASSSRQGRSYEQYFGPGTRLTVT.

The gene calls are TRBV24-1 and TRBJ2-1; 9 positions agree with TRBD2. With V trimmed by 4 bases and J by 3 bases, 6 bases remained unmatched. Germline CDR1 KGHDR, CDR2 SFDVKD. CDR3 size: 16 residues. The CDR3 nucleotides are TGTGCCACCAGTGAGGCTAGCGGGACCTTCTACAATGAGCAGTTCTTC. Translating gives CATSEASGTFYNEQFF.

This clonotype was detected a few times. CDR3 protein: CASSFYSPGPTEAFF. DNA of the CDR3: TGTGCCAGCAGCTTTTACAGCCCAGGTCCCACTGAAGCTTTCTTT. The chain has TRBV5-6 and TRBJ1-1; D unresolved. Looked up from germline, CDR1 is SGHDT and CDR2 is YYEEEE. The germline V and J ends were trimmed by 2 bases and 4 bases, with 15 bases remaining between them. This CDR3 contains 15 residues.

This chain links TRBV24-1 with TRBJ2-3, with 9 bases that match TRBD1. The CDR3 totals 17 residues. Germline CDR1 KGHDR, CDR2 SFDVKD. The trim removed 4 bases at V and 0 bases at J, leaving 7 bases unmatched. Here the CDR3 reads CATSDPNRGLSTDTQYF. Here the CDR3 DNA reads TGTGCCACCAGTGACCCGAACAGGGGGCTTAGCACAGATACGCAGTATTTT.

V is TRBV12-3 or TRBV12-4 and J is TRBJ2-2; 7 nucleotides match TRBD2. The CDR3 runs 14 residues. With V trimmed by 8 bases and J by 3 bases, 6 bases remained unmatched. The CDR3 DNA follows: TGTGCCAGCCCTAGCGGACTTGACACCGGGGAGCTGTTTTTT. Translation: CASPSGLDTGELFF.

This clonotype was recorded a few times. V is TRBV11-2 and J is TRBJ2-7, with TRBD2 matching over 7 bases. In germline, CDR1 is SGHAT, CDR2 FQNNGV. Trimming at V came to 0 bases and at J to 6 bases, leaving 14 bases not matched to a gene. The CDR3 runs 17 residues. CDR3 loop: CASSLDPSWEGPGEQYF. The CDR3 DNA is TGTGCCAGCAGCTTAGATCCATCGTGGGAGGGCCCAGGCGAGCAGTACTTC.

This clonotype was detected a few times. The rearrangement links TRBV11-2 to TRBJ2-7, with D perhaps TRBD1 or TRBD2 (5 bases each). CDR1 SGHAT and CDR2 FQNNGV come from the germline V gene. V dropped 1 base and J dropped 3 bases, with 13 bases sitting between them. This CDR3 spans 15 amino acids. The CDR3 sequence is CASSLVQGGGYEQYF. As DNA, the CDR3 is TGTGCCAGCAGCTTAGTGCAGGGTGGGGGCTACGAGCAGTACTTC.

This clonotype turned up a few times. V and J are TRBV20-1 and TRBJ2-3, with D unresolved. Per germline, CDR1 DFQATT and CDR2 SNEGSKA (reference sequence). Trimming removed 6 bases at V and 3 bases at J, with 16 bases between. CDR3 length: 14 amino acids. The CDR3 DNA sequence: TGCAGTGCCCTCCAATCGGGCCTGACAGATACGCAGTATTTT. It specifies CSALQSGLTDTQYF.

In this sample, this clonotype turned up a few times. The chain links TRBV20-1 to TRBJ2-1, with 12 bases aligning to TRBD2. The germline V gene encodes CDR1 DFQATT and CDR2 SNEGSKA (reference sequence). J lost 9 bases, V lost 3 bases, and 6 bases had no gene match. The CDR3 loop spans 14 amino acids. CDR3 bases: TGCAGTGCTAGGGCTAGCGGGAGGGCGGGTGAGCAGTTCTTC. This translates into CSARASGRAGEQFF.